The T cell receptor (beta chain) under discussion was sequenced for a study of T-cell memory formation after mild COVID-19. General study points: Some clones that responded were present in memory (sampled pre-infection), which suggests cross-reactive memory joined.

A word on this clonotype: Its target is unknown.

The CDR3 has 15 residues. The V gene lost 2 bases and the J gene lost 10 bases, with 15 bases spanning the gap. Germline-derived CDR1 and CDR2 are MNHEY and SVGAGI. Using its own MiXCR run on the 5' RACE reads, TCRdb lists one record per CDR3 protein. Found here are around 310,000 distinct CDR3 sequences, 20% to 25% of them singletons; the top ten hold about 21%. The sequence was collected from a man aged 18 to 29 who had mild COVID-19 (a few samples of this study predate the infection). Cell type and time point are not known. The rearrangement joins TRBV6-5 to TRBJ1-6; maybe TRBD1 (5 bases). Specimen: PBMCs or a T cell subset sorted from them (not recorded which). The CDR3: CASSYGGSRASPLHF. In nucleotides, the CDR3 is TGTGCCAGCAGTTACGGGGGGAGCAGAGCGTCACCCCTCCACTTT.